This entry features one TCR beta chain sequence. Its specificity is not known. There are 14 residues in the CDR3. Germline V lookup: CDR1 SNHLY, CDR2 FYNNEI. This entry comes from a study of blood T cells in healthy people across ages. Notes on the study in general: A roughly linear age-dependent decrease characterized TCR beta diversity per million T cells.

Then a second PCR, running roughly 7 to 11 cycles, was carried out with a sample-barcoded 5' primer and a J-beta primer mix. Each TCR beta cDNA got a 12-nucleotide random molecular identifier. Samples each returned at least 2.5 million CDR3-containing paired-end reads. MiXCR was run by TCRdb on the 5' RACE reads, yielding one entry per CDR3 protein. In the table there are around 1,500,000 distinct CDR3 sequences, roughly 40% of which are singletons. Total RNA extracted from each sample amounted to at least 5.5 micrograms. Sequencing was performed on blood. This receptor was taken from a woman between 18 and 30 years old in good health. This chain links TRBV2 with TRBJ2-1, with a possible D match to TRBD2 (7 bases). The J call may be wrong; the DNA end is better matched by TRBJ2-7. The CDR3 loop is CASKVHRDYNEQYF. The CDR3 DNA reads TGTGCCAGCAAAGTCCACAGGGACTACAATGAGCAGTACTTC.